Listed here are 11 T cell receptor beta chains from one sample, sequenced in a study of STAT5B mutations in CD4+ large granular lymphocyte leukemia. The assay was immunoSEQ multiplex PCR, and TCRdb's table has in-frame clones only and misses some. In the table there are tens of thousands of clones, 81% of which are singletons. Sequenced material: CD4+ T cells from blood buffy coats. The receptor source for this set is a human donor in good health.

The chain uses TRBV6-5 and TRBJ1-6; tentatively, D is TRBD1 (5 bases). The CDR3 runs to 14 residues. V dropped 5 bases and J dropped 7 bases, with 12 bases sitting between them. CDR1 and CDR2 from the germline V gene are MNHEY and SVGAGI. CDR3 bases: TGTGCCAGCAGTGAGCGGGGCCAAAATTCACCCCTCCACTTT. Translation gives CASSERGQNSPLHF.

The chain has TRBV10-3 and TRBJ2-5; 12 bases are a match to TRBD2. J lost 5 bases, V lost 3 bases, and 7 bases had no gene match. There are 16 residues in the CDR3. Germline CDR1 and CDR2: ENHRY and SYGVKD. CDR3: CAISDPSGGVDETQYF. The CDR3 DNA follows: TGTGCCATCAGTGACCCTAGCGGGGGGGTCGACGAGACCCAGTACTTC.

In its sample, this clone was seen once. In DNA, the CDR3 is TGCGCCAGCAGCTTGGCAGGGCCCACCGGGGAGCTGTTTTTT. As protein: CASSLAGPTGELFF. The chain links TRBV5-1 to TRBJ2-2; D possibly corresponds to TRBD1 (5 bases). Trimming removed 0 bases at V and 4 bases at J, with 7 bases between. Looked up from germline, CDR1 is SGHRS and CDR2 is YFSETQ. The CDR3 loop spans 14 amino acids. The whole variable domain, filled in from reference TRBV5-1 and TRBJ2-2, reads KAGVTQTPRYLIKTRGQQVTLSCSPISGHRSVSWYQQTPGQGLQFLFEYFSETQRNKGNFPGRFSGRQFSNSRSEMNVSTLELGDSALYLCASSLAGPTGELFFGEGSRLTVL.

This chain uses TRBV7-3 with TRBJ2-1; D might be TRBD1 or TRBD2, each matching 5 bases. Germline CDR1 is SGHTA and CDR2 is FQGTGA. The CDR3 covers 16 residues. The V end was cut by 2 bases, the J end by 0 bases, with 11 bases between. The CDR3 is CASSLFPGTSYNEQFF. The CDR3 DNA is TGTGCCAGCAGCTTATTCCCCGGGACCTCCTACAATGAGCAGTTCTTC.

The chain carries TRBV13 and TRBJ1-3, with unresolved D. The V gene lost 6 bases and the J gene lost 0 bases, with 18 bases spanning the gap. The CDR3 spans 17 residues. Germline V gene sequence: CDR1 PRHDT, CDR2 FYEKMQ (reference sequence). CDR3 DNA sequence: TGTGCCAGCAGGACTCCAAGGCAGCGCGCCTCTGGAAACACCATATATTTT. Amino acids: CASRTPRQRASGNTIYF.

The chain combines TRBV5-5 with TRBJ2-7; D is undetermined. The CDR3 contains 13 residues. V lost 1 base, J lost 3 bases, and 8 bases lay in between. Per germline, CDR1 SGHKS and CDR2 YYEKEE (reference sequence). CDR3 amino acids: CASSLLPSYEQYF. The CDR3 nucleotides read TGTGCCAGCAGCTTGCTCCCCAGCTACGAGCAGTACTTC.

The chain joins TRBV5-4 to TRBJ2-1; D gene ambiguous. The germline V gene encodes CDR1 SGHNT and CDR2 YYREEE (reference sequence). Trimming removed 3 bases at V and 9 bases at J, with 7 bases between. This CDR3 has 11 amino acids. CDR3 in amino acids: CASSSLSEQFF. Written as DNA, the CDR3 is TGTGCCAGCAGCTCCCTTTCTGAGCAGTTCTTC.

The chain joins TRBV18 to TRBJ2-2; TRBD2 might be the D (7 bases). Germline V gene lookup returns CDR1 KGHSH and CDR2 LQKENI. The CDR3 consists of 16 residues. Trimming removed 5 bases from V and 3 bases from J, with 16 bases in between. The CDR3 reads CASSLLRGGDTGELFF. The CDR3 DNA is TGTGCCAGCTCATTACTCCGCGGGGGCGACACCGGGGAGCTGTTTTTT.

The rearrangement joins TRBV11-2 to TRBJ2-2; a weak D match, TRBD2 (5 bases). The length of the CDR3 is 15 residues. Looked up from germline, CDR1 is SGHAT and CDR2 is FQNNGV. Trimming took 5 bases from V and 5 from J, leaving 15 bases between them. The CDR3 protein is CASSPRGYGTGELFF. Here the CDR3 DNA reads TGTGCCAGCAGCCCACGGGGTTATGGGACCGGGGAGCTGTTTTTT.

V usage is TRBV18 and J usage is TRBJ1-4, with 7 bases that match TRBD1. J gave up 5 bases and V 3 bases, and 9 bases lay outside the gene matches. CDR3 length: 16 residues. Germline CDR1 is KGHSH and CDR2 is LQKENI. CDR3: CASSPSTGTVNEKLFF. The CDR3 DNA follows: TGTGCCAGCTCACCTTCCACCGGGACAGTAAATGAAAAACTGTTTTTT.

The CDR3 here is CASSPQFGGPNTGELFF. The CDR3 DNA reads as TGTGCCAGCTCACCGCAATTCGGGGGTCCGAACACCGGGGAGCTGTTTTTT. The rearrangement links TRBV18 to TRBJ2-2; a possible D gene is TRBD2 (6 bases). The CDR3 totals 17 residues. The germline V and J ends were trimmed by 3 bases and 0 bases, with 14 bases remaining between them. In germline, CDR1 is KGHSH, CDR2 LQKENI.